These T cell receptor beta chains were read from a single sample in a study of tumor and adjacent non-tumor tissue in lung cancer. A single record per CDR3 protein comes from TCRdb applying MiXCR to the multiplex PCR reads. The sample records 120,000 or so distinct CDR3 sequences, 75% to 90% being singletons. Sequenced input: lung tumor tissue. Receptors were obtained from a man between 65 and 80 years old with non-small cell lung cancer. The CDR3 runs from the conserved cysteine through the conserved F or W. D genes are given only for firm matches. Rows give clone size only sometimes, using once, few, many, or a class for an expanded clone.

D gene: .
V gene: TRBV29-1
J gene: TRBJ2-5
clone size: .
CDR3 protein: CSVESGPETQYF
CDR3 DNA: TGCAGCGTTGAGTCCGGACCGGAGACGCAGTACTTC

D gene: TRBD1
V gene: TRBV6-5
J gene: TRBJ2-1
clone size: .
CDR3 protein: CASGGRDRTYNEQFF
CDR3 DNA: TGTGCCAGTGGGGGACGGGACAGGACATACAATGAGCAGTTCTTT

D gene: .
V gene: TRBV5-6
J gene: TRBJ2-7
clone size: .
CDR3 protein: CASRYGHGTYEQYF
CDR3 DNA: TGTGCCAGCAGGTACGGACATGGGACCTACGAGCAGTACTTC

D gene: .
V gene: TRBV10-3
J gene: TRBJ1-6
clone size: once
CDR3 protein: CTTQGCRGNSPIHF
CDR3 DNA: TGTACCACCCAGGGGTGCAGGGGCAATTCACCCATCCACTTT

D gene: .
V gene: TRBV29-1
J gene: TRBJ2-3
clone size: .
CDR3 protein: CSIDRASSTDTQYF
CDR3 DNA: TGCAGCATTGATAGAGCGTCTAGTACAGATACGCAGTATTTT

D gene: .
V gene: TRBV28
J gene: TRBJ1-1
clone size: few
CDR3 protein: CASNIRDGLLRRTEAFF
CDR3 DNA: TGTGCCAGTAATATCCGGGACGGACTCCTCCGTCGCACTGAAGCTTTCTTT

D gene: .
V gene: TRBV9
J gene: TRBJ2-7
clone size: many
CDR3 protein: CASSAVRATEQYF
CDR3 DNA: TGTGCCAGCAGCGCAGTACGGGCTACGGAGCAGTACTTC

D gene: TRBD1
V gene: TRBV28
J gene: TRBJ2-7
clone size: medium-sized
CDR3 protein: CASTPWGGQGSYEQYF
CDR3 DNA: TGTGCCAGCACTCCTTGGGGGGGACAGGGCTCCTACGAGCAGTACTTC

D gene: .
V gene: TRBV6-5
J gene: TRBJ1-2
clone size: .
CDR3 protein: CASSYDGGTNYGYTF
CDR3 DNA: TGTGCCAGCAGTTACGATGGAGGAACTAACTATGGCTACACATTC

D gene: .
V gene: TRBV4-1
J gene: TRBJ1-3
clone size: .
CDR3 protein: CASRSGQGLSRNTIYF
CDR3 DNA: TGCGCCAGCAGAAGTGGCCAGGGCCTCTCTAGAAACACCATATATTTT

D gene: .
V gene: TRBV6-1
J gene: TRBJ1-6
clone size: .
CDR3 protein: CASSEIGKSPLHF
CDR3 DNA: TGTGCCAGCAGTGAAATCGGCAAATCACCCCTCCACTTC

D gene: .
V gene: TRBV10-2
J gene: TRBJ1-2
clone size: .
CDR3 protein: CASSEGSTADYDYTF
CDR3 DNA: TGCGCCAGCAGTGAGGGAAGTACGGCGGACTATGACTACACCTTC

D gene: TRBD1
V gene: TRBV9
J gene: TRBJ1-2
clone size: .
CDR3 protein: CPSSATPDRERYGYTF
CDR3 DNA: TGTCCCAGCAGCGCTACACCCGACAGGGAACGGTATGGCTACACCTTC

D gene: TRBD1
V gene: TRBV20-1
J gene: TRBJ2-7
clone size: .
CDR3 protein: CSVRPGTVSSYEQYF
CDR3 DNA: TGCAGTGTTAGGCCTGGGACAGTAAGCTCCTATGAGCAGTACTTC

D gene: .
V gene: TRBV20-1
J gene: TRBJ2-1
clone size: .
CDR3 protein: CSATSPRYSKSRQFF
CDR3 DNA: TGCAGTGCTACCTCACCACGGTACTCCAAATCGCGGCAGTTCTTC

D gene: .
V gene: TRBV7-9
J gene: TRBJ1-2
clone size: .
CDR3 protein: CANSLLDYGYIF
CDR3 DNA: TGTGCCAACAGCTTGCTGGACTATGGCTACATCTTC

D gene: .
V gene: TRBV11-2
J gene: TRBJ2-3
clone size: .
CDR3 protein: CGSSLTSGSSTQYF
CDR3 DNA: TGTGGCAGCAGCCTAACCTCAGGGTCAAGTACGCAGTATTTT

D gene: .
V gene: TRBV6-1
J gene: TRBJ2-7
clone size: .
CDR3 protein: CASIVTSLYEQYF
CDR3 DNA: TGTGCCAGCATAGTAACAAGTCTGTACGAGCAGTACTTC

D gene: TRBD1
V gene: TRBV5-1
J gene: TRBJ1-1
clone size: .
CDR3 protein: CASSPFPTGGLSEAFF
CDR3 DNA: TGCGCCAGCAGCCCCTTTCCTACAGGGGGGTTGTCTGAAGCTTTCTTT

D gene: .
V gene: TRBV7-9
J gene: TRBJ2-4
clone size: many
CDR3 protein: CASSLASIWGAKNIQYF
CDR3 DNA: TGTGCCAGCAGCTTAGCCTCCATTTGGGGAGCCAAAAACATTCAGTACTTC

D gene: .
V gene: TRBV11-2
J gene: TRBJ2-3
clone size: .
CDR3 protein: CTSSLGPSGSDTQYF
CDR3 DNA: TGTACCAGCAGCTTAGGGCCCAGCGGGTCAGATACGCAGTATTTT

D gene: .
V gene: TRBV5-6
J gene: TRBJ2-1
clone size: .
CDR3 protein: CASSSGRGSSYNDQFF
CDR3 DNA: TGTGCCAGCAGTTCCGGTAGGGGGAGCTCATACAATGATCAGTTCTTC

D gene: .
V gene: TRBV29-1
J gene: TRBJ2-5
clone size: .
CDR3 protein: CRVADRLHETQYF
CDR3 DNA: TGCAGAGTGGCCGACAGGTTACATGAGACCCAGTACTTC

D gene: .
V gene: TRBV10-1
J gene: TRBJ2-3
clone size: .
CDR3 protein: CISSDGAAGTDTQYF
CDR3 DNA: TGCATCAGCAGTGATGGGGCGGCTGGCACAGATACGCAGTATTTT

D gene: TRBD2
V gene: TRBV4-1
J gene: TRBJ2-1
clone size: .
CDR3 protein: CACSQVFSGTGWNEQFF
CDR3 DNA: TGCGCCTGTAGCCAAGTCTTTAGCGGGACGGGGTGGAACGAGCAGTTCTTC

D gene: .
V gene: TRBV29-1
J gene: TRBJ1-1
clone size: .
CDR3 protein: CSVGNSRNTEAFF
CDR3 DNA: TGCAGCGTTGGTAACAGCCGAAACACTGAAGCTTTCTTT

D gene: .
V gene: TRBV5-6
J gene: TRBJ2-3
clone size: .
CDR3 protein: CVSSLVVLTSTDTEYF
CDR3 DNA: TGTGTCAGCAGCTTGGTCGTGCTGACGAGCACAGATACGGAGTATTTT

D gene: .
V gene: TRBV5-4
J gene: TRBJ2-1
clone size: .
CDR3 protein: CASRLMTVNEQFF
CDR3 DNA: TGTGCCAGCAGGTTGATGACAGTCAATGAGCAGTTCTTC

D gene: .
V gene: TRBV5-4
J gene: TRBJ1-1
clone size: few
CDR3 protein: CASSTTGVALGNTETFF
CDR3 DNA: .

D gene: TRBD1
V gene: TRBV6-2/TRBV6-3
J gene: TRBJ1-1
clone size: .
CDR3 protein: CVTRDRNTEAFF
CDR3 DNA: TGTGTCACCAGGGACAGGAACACTGAAGCTTTCTTT

D gene: .
V gene: TRBV11-2
J gene: TRBJ2-7
clone size: .
CDR3 protein: CASIGDGISYEQYF
CDR3 DNA: TGTGCCAGCATCGGGGACGGCATAAGCTACGAGCAGTACTTT

D gene: .
V gene: TRBV2
J gene: TRBJ1-5
clone size: few
CDR3 protein: CASSEARTVNQPQHF
CDR3 DNA: TGTGCCAGCAGTGAAGCCAGGACAGTCAATCAGCCCCAGCATTTT

D gene: TRBD2
V gene: TRBV28
J gene: TRBJ2-2
clone size: .
CDR3 protein: CASSFFSGRGLGPGELFF
CDR3 DNA: TGTGCCAGCAGTTTCTTTAGCGGGAGGGGCCTAGGTCCCGGGGAGTTGTTTTTT

D gene: .
V gene: TRBV6-5
J gene: TRBJ1-2
clone size: .
CDR3 protein: CASSYYGREGYTF
CDR3 DNA: TGTGCTAGCAGTTACTACGGGAGGGAGGGCTACACCTTC

D gene: .
V gene: TRBV5-4
J gene: TRBJ2-2
clone size: .
CDR3 protein: CATSRLQNTGELFF
CDR3 DNA: TGTGCCACCAGCCGACTACAAAACACCGGGGAGCTGTTTTTT

D gene: TRBD2
V gene: TRBV10-1
J gene: TRBJ2-1
clone size: many
CDR3 protein: CASSPGGSYNEQFF
CDR3 DNA: TGCGCCAGCAGTCCGGGGGGCTCCTACAATGAGCAGTTCTTC

D gene: .
V gene: TRBV11-2
J gene: TRBJ2-7
clone size: .
CDR3 protein: CASRLDLSAHSYEQYF
CDR3 DNA: TGTGCCAGCCGCTTAGATTTGAGCGCCCACTCCTACGAGCAGTACTTC

D gene: .
V gene: TRBV14
J gene: TRBJ2-5
clone size: .
CDR3 protein: CASSQGGIANWPETQYF
CDR3 DNA: TGTGCCAGCAGCCAGGGGGGAATAGCAAATTGGCCAGAGACCCAGTACTTC

D gene: .
V gene: TRBV4-1
J gene: TRBJ2-1
clone size: .
CDR3 protein: CAGSQVGIEQFF
CDR3 DNA: TGCGCCGGCAGCCAAGTGGGTATTGAACAGTTCTTC

D gene: .
V gene: TRBV6-1
J gene: TRBJ2-7
clone size: .
CDR3 protein: CASSEAQGTREQNF
CDR3 DNA: TGTGCCAGCAGTGAAGCACAGGGAACGAGGGAGCAAAACTTC

D gene: .
V gene: TRBV6-4
J gene: TRBJ1-5
clone size: .
CDR3 protein: CASSVGCQPQHF
CDR3 DNA: TGTGCCAGCAGTGTGGGATGTCAGCCCCAGCATTTT

D gene: TRBD2
V gene: TRBV20-1
J gene: TRBJ2-2
clone size: once
CDR3 protein: CSASTPGLAGDWTGEMLF
CDR3 DNA: TGCAGTGCTAGCACCCCCGGACTAGCGGGAGATTGGACCGGGGAGATGTTGTTT